This is a list of T cell receptor beta chains from one sample in a study of cytomegalovirus exposure and HLA in healthy donors. Assay: immunoSEQ multiplex PCR; the TCRdb copy retains only in-frame clones and omits some. The repertoire holds over 200,000 clones, 75% to 90% seen once, with more than 13% in the top ten. Sequenced input: PBMCs. The receptor set was obtained from a woman aged 25 to 39 in good health and CMV-seropositive. Each CDR3 is given with its conserved first and last residue. The order of the fields is V gene, D gene, J gene, clone size, CDR3 DNA, CDR3 protein. D genes are given only for firm matches. Size tells how often a clone was seen (once, few, many) or the class of an expanded clone, and some rows leave it out.

V gene: TRBV29-1; D gene: NA; J gene: TRBJ2-5; clone size: NA; CDR3 DNA: TGCAGCGTTGAGGAGGGGGGCGGGGAGACCCAGTACTTC; CDR3 protein: CSVEEGGGETQYF
V gene: TRBV6-1; D gene: TRBD1; J gene: TRBJ1-2; clone size: NA; CDR3 DNA: TGTGCCAGCAGTGAGAAGACAGGGGGAGTCTATGGCTACACCTTC; CDR3 protein: CASSEKTGGVYGYTF
V gene: TRBV6-5; D gene: NA; J gene: TRBJ1-4; clone size: NA; CDR3 DNA: TGTGCCAGCAGTTACAGGCCTACAACTAATGAAAAACTGTTTTTT; CDR3 protein: CASSYRPTTNEKLFF
V gene: TRBV11-2; D gene: NA; J gene: TRBJ2-1; clone size: few; CDR3 DNA: TGTGCCAGCAGCACGAATACGCGGAATGAGCAGTTCTTC; CDR3 protein: CASSTNTRNEQFF
V gene: TRBV5-1; D gene: TRBD1; J gene: TRBJ1-5; clone size: NA; CDR3 DNA: TGCGCCAGCAGATTGGGACAGGATCAGCCCCAGCATTTT; CDR3 protein: CASRLGQDQPQHF
V gene: TRBV19; D gene: NA; J gene: TRBJ2-1; clone size: few; CDR3 DNA: TGTGCCAGTAATGCAGGGGGGTACAATGAGCAGTTCTTC; CDR3 protein: CASNAGGYNEQFF
V gene: TRBV9; D gene: NA; J gene: TRBJ1-1; clone size: NA; CDR3 DNA: TGTGCCAGCAGCGTCGGAGGGACGGTGAACACTGAAGCTTTCTTT; CDR3 protein: CASSVGGTVNTEAFF
V gene: TRBV9; D gene: NA; J gene: TRBJ2-1; clone size: NA; CDR3 DNA: TGTGCCAGCAGCGTAGCCCCTCGCCATGAGCAGTTCTTC; CDR3 protein: CASSVAPRHEQFF
V gene: TRBV5-1; D gene: TRBD2; J gene: TRBJ2-7; clone size: NA; CDR3 DNA: TGCGCCAGCAGCTTGGTTCGGGGGGCCTACGAGCAGTACTTC; CDR3 protein: CASSLVRGAYEQYF
V gene: TRBV7-2; D gene: NA; J gene: TRBJ2-3; clone size: NA; CDR3 DNA: TGTGCCAGCAGCTTAGACGGGAGCACAGATACGCAGTATTTT; CDR3 protein: CASSLDGSTDTQYF
V gene: TRBV11-2; D gene: NA; J gene: TRBJ2-5; clone size: NA; CDR3 DNA: TGTGCCAGCAGCTTAGGGATAGAGGAGACCCAGTACTTC; CDR3 protein: CASSLGIEETQYF
V gene: TRBV28; D gene: NA; J gene: TRBJ1-2; clone size: NA; CDR3 DNA: TGTGCCAGCAGACCGCTCCGCTATGGCTACACCTTC; CDR3 protein: CASRPLRYGYTF
V gene: TRBV6-5; D gene: NA; J gene: TRBJ1-2; clone size: NA; CDR3 DNA: TGTGCCAGCAGTTACTCGACCGGCGCCGGCTACACCTTC; CDR3 protein: CASSYSTGAGYTF
V gene: TRBV6-5; D gene: TRBD2; J gene: TRBJ2-7; clone size: NA; CDR3 DNA: TGTGCCAGCAGTTACTCGATGGCTAGCGGAACATACGAGCAGTACTTC; CDR3 protein: CASSYSMASGTYEQYF
V gene: TRBV7-9; D gene: NA; J gene: TRBJ1-1; clone size: NA; CDR3 DNA: TGTGCCAGCAGTTCCGGGCTCCCTGAAGCTTTCTTT; CDR3 protein: CASSSGLPEAFF
V gene: TRBV28; D gene: NA; J gene: TRBJ2-7; clone size: NA; CDR3 DNA: TGTGCCAGCAGTTCGGGCCTCCGGGACGAGCAGTACTTC; CDR3 protein: CASSSGLRDEQYF
V gene: TRBV9; D gene: TRBD2; J gene: TRBJ2-1; clone size: once; CDR3 DNA: TGTGCCAGCAGCCCGCGACTAGCGGGAGCGCCCCCTCATGAGCAGTTCTTC; CDR3 protein: CASSPRLAGAPPHEQFF
V gene: TRBV30; D gene: NA; J gene: TRBJ2-7; clone size: NA; CDR3 DNA: TGTGCCTGGAGCGCTCGACTGAACTCCTACGAGCAGTACTTC; CDR3 protein: CAWSARLNSYEQYF
V gene: TRBV30; D gene: NA; J gene: TRBJ2-3; clone size: NA; CDR3 DNA: TGTGCCTGGAGTGGGATAGCGGTGGATACGCAGTATTTT; CDR3 protein: CAWSGIAVDTQYF
V gene: TRBV15; D gene: TRBD2; J gene: TRBJ2-5; clone size: many; CDR3 DNA: TGTGCCACCAGCAGGATAGCGGGCGAGACCCAGTACTTC; CDR3 protein: CATSRIAGETQYF
V gene: TRBV5-1; D gene: NA; J gene: TRBJ2-5; clone size: NA; CDR3 DNA: TGCGCCAGCAGCTTCACAGGGCCCCAAGAGACCCAGTACTTC; CDR3 protein: CASSFTGPQETQYF
V gene: TRBV18; D gene: NA; J gene: TRBJ1-1; clone size: NA; CDR3 DNA: TGTGCCAGCTCACCAGCTATTGACAGGAACACTGAAGCTTTCTTT; CDR3 protein: CASSPAIDRNTEAFF
V gene: TRBV25-1; D gene: NA; J gene: TRBJ1-1; clone size: NA; CDR3 DNA: TGTGCCAGCAGTCGGGCAGGGCGATTCATGAACACTGAAGCTTTCTTT; CDR3 protein: CASSRAGRFMNTEAFF
V gene: TRBV2; D gene: TRBD2; J gene: TRBJ2-5; clone size: NA; CDR3 DNA: TGTGCCAGCAGGGGTAGCGGGAGTGTTGAGACCCAGTACTTC; CDR3 protein: CASRGSGSVETQYF
V gene: TRBV6-5; D gene: NA; J gene: TRBJ2-7; clone size: NA; CDR3 DNA: TGTGCCAGCAGTTACTCAGTACTGGAATACGGCTACGAGCAGTACTTC; CDR3 protein: CASSYSVLEYGYEQYF
V gene: TRBV7-2; D gene: TRBD2; J gene: TRBJ2-1; clone size: NA; CDR3 DNA: TGTGCCAGCAGCTTAGCAGTCGCGGGAGGTTACAATGAGCAGTTCTTC; CDR3 protein: CASSLAVAGGYNEQFF
V gene: TRBV5-1; D gene: TRBD2; J gene: TRBJ2-7; clone size: once; CDR3 DNA: TGCGCCAGCAGCTTAAGCGGGGGGATCGAGGAGCAGTACTTC; CDR3 protein: CASSLSGGIEEQYF
V gene: TRBV7-3; D gene: TRBD1; J gene: TRBJ1-4; clone size: NA; CDR3 DNA: TGTGCCAGCAGTACGACAGGGGGCCTTAATGAAAAACTGTTTTTT; CDR3 protein: CASSTTGGLNEKLFF
V gene: TRBV5-4; D gene: NA; J gene: TRBJ1-2; clone size: few; CDR3 DNA: TGTGCCAGCAGCTTACCCGGACAGTTCTATGGCTACACCTTC; CDR3 protein: CASSLPGQFYGYTF
V gene: TRBV4-2; D gene: NA; J gene: TRBJ1-2; clone size: NA; CDR3 DNA: TGTGCCAGCAGCCAAGATCTGTCAGACTATGGCTACACCTTC; CDR3 protein: CASSQDLSDYGYTF
V gene: TRBV9; D gene: NA; J gene: TRBJ2-1; clone size: few; CDR3 DNA: TGTGCCAGCAGCGTAGCTAGTAGTTGGGGGATAATGAACAATGAGCAGTTCTTC; CDR3 protein: CASSVASSWGIMNNEQFF
V gene: TRBV6-4; D gene: TRBD2; J gene: TRBJ2-3; clone size: NA; CDR3 DNA: TGTGCCAGCTCGCGGGAGTTCTCCACAGATACGCAGTATTTT; CDR3 protein: CASSREFSTDTQYF
V gene: TRBV15; D gene: NA; J gene: TRBJ1-2; clone size: NA; CDR3 DNA: TGTGCCACCACCCCGGGAGCTAACTATGGCTACACCTTC; CDR3 protein: CATTPGANYGYTF
V gene: TRBV9; D gene: TRBD1; J gene: TRBJ2-2; clone size: NA; CDR3 DNA: TGTGCCAGCAGTAAAAAGACAGGGGGCGACACCGGGGAGCTGTTTTTT; CDR3 protein: CASSKKTGGDTGELFF
V gene: TRBV5-1; D gene: TRBD1; J gene: TRBJ2-1; clone size: NA; CDR3 DNA: TGCGCCAGCAGCTTGGATGGGACAGGCCCCAATGAGCAGTTCTTC; CDR3 protein: CASSLDGTGPNEQFF
V gene: TRBV28; D gene: TRBD1; J gene: TRBJ1-2; clone size: many; CDR3 DNA: TGTGCCAGCAGTCCCCTTACAGGGGACTATGGCTACACCTTC; CDR3 protein: CASSPLTGDYGYTF
V gene: TRBV15; D gene: TRBD1; J gene: TRBJ1-2; clone size: few; CDR3 DNA: TGTGCCACCAGCAGAGAAACCGGGACAGGGAGTGGCTACACCTTC; CDR3 protein: CATSRETGTGSGYTF
V gene: TRBV11-2; D gene: NA; J gene: TRBJ1-1; clone size: NA; CDR3 DNA: TGTGCCAGCAGCGGAACAGCGAACACTGAAGCTTTCTTT; CDR3 protein: CASSGTANTEAFF
V gene: TRBV4-1; D gene: NA; J gene: TRBJ2-7; clone size: NA; CDR3 DNA: TGCGCCAGCAGCCAAGTGGCTAGCCGGGGATACGAGCAGTACTTC; CDR3 protein: CASSQVASRGYEQYF
V gene: TRBV4-3; D gene: TRBD1; J gene: TRBJ2-7; clone size: NA; CDR3 DNA: TGCGCCAGCAGCCAAGATATTCTTGGGGACAGGCAGAGCTACGAGCAGTACTTC; CDR3 protein: CASSQDILGDRQSYEQYF
V gene: TRBV14; D gene: NA; J gene: TRBJ1-2; clone size: NA; CDR3 DNA: TGTGCCAGCAGCCAAGAAAATTCAGGGTATGGGGGCTACACCTTC; CDR3 protein: CASSQENSGYGGYTF
V gene: TRBV29-1; D gene: TRBD2; J gene: TRBJ2-2; clone size: NA; CDR3 DNA: TGCAGCGTCAAAAAGAGATCACTAGCGGGAGGAAACACCGGGGAGCTGTTTTTT; CDR3 protein: CSVKKRSLAGGNTGELFF
V gene: TRBV7-2; D gene: NA; J gene: TRBJ2-5; clone size: once; CDR3 DNA: TGTGCCAGCAGCCAGGGGGGGGAGACCCAGTACTTC; CDR3 protein: CASSQGGETQYF
V gene: TRBV30; D gene: NA; J gene: TRBJ2-7; clone size: NA; CDR3 DNA: TGTGCCTGGGGGCGGGCCTACGAGCAGTACTTC; CDR3 protein: CAWGRAYEQYF
V gene: TRBV7-3; D gene: TRBD2; J gene: TRBJ2-3; clone size: once; CDR3 DNA: TGTGCCAGCAGCTTAACCTCCTTATCCGGGACTAGCGGGACGCAGTATTTT; CDR3 protein: CASSLTSLSGTSGTQYF
V gene: TRBV27; D gene: NA; J gene: TRBJ1-1; clone size: NA; CDR3 DNA: TGTGCCAGCAGTTGGGACATGAACACTGAAGCTTTCTTT; CDR3 protein: CASSWDMNTEAFF
V gene: TRBV6-5; D gene: NA; J gene: TRBJ1-5; clone size: NA; CDR3 DNA: TGTGCCAGCAGTTACTCCGGGGGGGGTCAGCCCCAGCATTTT; CDR3 protein: CASSYSGGGQPQHF
V gene: TRBV5-1; D gene: TRBD2; J gene: TRBJ2-2; clone size: NA; CDR3 DNA: TGCGCCAGCAGCTTGGTGGCTAGCGGGACGACCGGGGAGCTGTTTTTT; CDR3 protein: CASSLVASGTTGELFF
V gene: TRBV6-5; D gene: NA; J gene: TRBJ2-7; clone size: NA; CDR3 DNA: TGTGCCAGCAGTCCCGGGACACCCGAATCCTACGAGCAGTACTTC; CDR3 protein: CASSPGTPESYEQYF
V gene: TRBV5-6; D gene: TRBD1; J gene: TRBJ1-2; clone size: NA; CDR3 DNA: TGTGCCAGCAGCAGAGGACAGGGCGGTAACTATGGCTACACCTTC; CDR3 protein: CASSRGQGGNYGYTF
V gene: TRBV7-2; D gene: NA; J gene: TRBJ2-3; clone size: NA; CDR3 DNA: TGTGCCAGCAGCGAGTCTTTTGGGGGGCCAGATACGCAGTATTTT; CDR3 protein: CASSESFGGPDTQYF
V gene: TRBV5-4; D gene: NA; J gene: TRBJ2-1; clone size: NA; CDR3 DNA: TGTGCCAGCAGCTTGGACAGGGAGGATGAGCAGTTCTTC; CDR3 protein: CASSLDREDEQFF
V gene: TRBV27; D gene: NA; J gene: TRBJ1-1; clone size: NA; CDR3 DNA: TGTGCCAGCAGTGTAAAGGAGACCACTGAAGCTTTCTTT; CDR3 protein: CASSVKETTEAFF
V gene: TRBV11-3; D gene: NA; J gene: TRBJ1-4; clone size: NA; CDR3 DNA: TGTGCCAGCAGCTCGGGGCCTGGAAAACTGTTTTTT; CDR3 protein: CASSSGPGKLFF
V gene: TRBV9; D gene: NA; J gene: TRBJ2-1; clone size: NA; CDR3 DNA: TGTGCCAGCAGCGTAGACGGGCCCTCCTACAATGAGCAGTTCTTC; CDR3 protein: CASSVDGPSYNEQFF
V gene: TRBV7-2; D gene: NA; J gene: TRBJ2-7; clone size: NA; CDR3 DNA: TGTGCCAGCAGCTTAGACCTAGGGGTTGCCGAGCAGTACTTC; CDR3 protein: CASSLDLGVAEQYF
V gene: TRBV6-5; D gene: NA; J gene: TRBJ1-4; clone size: NA; CDR3 DNA: TGTGCCAGCAAGACCGACAGTTCCGTTGAAAAACTGTTTTTT; CDR3 protein: CASKTDSSVEKLFF